The 9 T cell receptor beta chains below come from one sample, sequenced in a study of blood T cells in healthy people across ages. The use of a sample-barcoded 5' primer and a J-beta primer mix characterized a second PCR of roughly 6 to 11 cycles. TCRdb ran MiXCR on the 5' RACE reads and lists one entry per CDR3 protein. The sample has around 1,100,000 distinct CDR3 sequences; roughly two fifths are singletons. Sequencing was performed on blood. These receptors all come from a man in his late teens or twenties in good health.

The sample holds a few counts of this clonotype. This chain joins TRBV6-2 or TRBV6-3 and TRBJ1-1, with D perhaps TRBD1 (6 bases). Between the trimmed V and J ends, which lost 5 bases and 0 bases, there was a span of 16 bases. The CDR3 runs to 16 residues. Germline-derived CDR1 and CDR2 are MNHEY and SVGEGT. CDR3 sequence reads: CASSRTGSGLNTEAFF. The CDR3 nucleotides read TGTGCCAGCAGTCGAACAGGGAGCGGATTGAACACTGAAGCTTTCTTT.

Regarding this clonotype: Germline and junction disagree at one end, which may indicate a read error. V usage is TRBV10-3 and J usage is TRBJ1-6; TRBD1 agrees at 7 bases. Germline assignment: CDR1 ENHRY and CDR2 SYGVKD. The CDR3 is made up of 17 amino acids. CDR3 amino acids: CAISADLGQANDSPLHF. CDR3 nucleotides: TGTGCCATCAGTGCCGACCTCGGACAGGCCAATGATTCACCTCTCCACTTT.

This clonotype came up a few times. V is TRBV4-3 and J is TRBJ2-3; 8 bases are shared with TRBD1. The germline CDR1 and CDR2 sequences are LGHNA and YSLEER. V lost 3 bases and J lost 4; bases outside the gene matches: 3. CDR3 length equals 14 residues. The DNA for the CDR3 is TGCGCCAGCAGCCAGGGACAGGTTTCAGATACGCAGTATTTT. This codes for CASSQGQVSDTQYF.

The chain links TRBV7-2 to TRBJ1-4; 8 bases align to TRBD1. With V trimmed by 3 bases and J by 8 bases, 5 bases remained unmatched. This CDR3 contains 14 residues. Germline V gene sequence: CDR1 SGHTA, CDR2 FQGNSA. The CDR3 loop is CASSFQGAGEKLFF. The CDR3 DNA reads as TGTGCCAGCAGCTTCCAGGGGGCGGGCGAAAAACTGTTTTTT.

A word on this clonotype: The junction does not match germline at one end; this may be a read error. V gene TRBV29-1 combines with J gene TRBJ2-5; a possible D gene is TRBD1 (6 bases). The CDR3 contains 14 residues. Germline CDR1 reads SQVTM; CDR2 reads ANQGSEA. CDR3 sequence (DNA): TGCAGCCTGGCAGGGCGACAGGACCAAGGGACCCAGTACTTC. Protein product: CSLAGRQDQGTQYF.

This clonotype occurred a few times. The chain couples TRBV12-3 or TRBV12-4 to TRBJ1-2; perhaps TRBD1 as D (5 bases). The CDR3 has 14 residues. V lost 6 bases, J lost 4 bases, and 15 bases lay in between. As DNA, the CDR3 is TGTGCCAGCAGCTTCCGGGGGGAGATCTATGGCTACACCTTC. It is translated as CASSFRGEIYGYTF.

This clonotype showed up just a few times. This chain connects TRBV28 to TRBJ2-1; tentatively, D is TRBD2 (5 bases). The V end lost 11 bases, the J end lost 0 bases, and 14 bases lay between the germline ends. The CDR3 is 14 residues long. Germline values: CDR1 MDHEN, CDR2 SYDVKM. For the CDR3, the DNA is TGTGCCGCCGGTGGGGAGAGCTCCTACAATGAGCAGTTCTTC. This gives the protein CAAGGESSYNEQFF.

The rearrangement links TRBV7-2 to TRBJ2-1; TRBD2 matches 8 bases. The CDR3 sequence is 16 residues long. With 2 bases clipped from V and 1 base from J, the junction kept 4 bases outside the gene matches. CDR1 and CDR2 from the germline V gene are SGHTA and FQGNSA. The CDR3: CASSLTAGASYNEQFF. As DNA, the CDR3 is TGTGCCAGCAGCTTAACAGCGGGGGCGTCCTACAATGAGCAGTTCTTC.

CDR3 loop: CASWSGGHYNEQFF. DNA of the CDR3: TGTGCCAGCTGGTCTGGGGGACATTACAATGAGCAGTTCTTC. The chain carries TRBV6-2 or TRBV6-3 and TRBJ2-1, with a possible D match to TRBD1 (6 bases). CDR3 length: 14 residues. CDR1 and CDR2 from the germline V gene are MNHEY and SVGEGT. Trimming took off 8 bases at V and 4 bases at J, with 15 bases between the two ends.